This TCR beta chain was identified in a study of T cells in women clearing cervical HPV infection. Study-wide points: CIN3+ cases had significantly higher TCR richness than controls; evenness did not differ. Unknown T-cell numbers per sample may underlie the richness differences.

On this clone: Its antigen is unidentified.

Sequenced by immunoSEQ multiplex PCR; TCRdb stores in-frame clones only, minus some. The repertoire table contains about 48,000 clones. Sequenced: blood buffy coat. This clonotype was obtained from a woman aged 18 to 75 with a cervical HPV16 infection that either progressed to CIN3+ or cleared (not recorded which).

CDR3 in amino acids: CASSPLVMGAKYEQYF. The sequenced part of the CDR3 DNA is TGTGCCAGCAGCCCGCTAGTTATGGGGGCCAAATACGAG. This chain links TRBV7-6 with TRBJ2-7; D is perhaps TRBD1 (6 bases). The CDR3 end falls 3 residues outside the read, so it is completed with the germline J gene. CDR1 is SGHVS, CDR2 FNYEAQ, per germline. This CDR3 has 16 residues. V lost 5 bases, J lost 4 bases, and 21 bases lay in between.